This T cell receptor beta chain was found in a study of cytomegalovirus exposure and HLA in healthy donors. The overall study: A preliminary data release comprised 80 million to 95 million unique TCRs obtained from HLA-typed donors.

Trimming pared 2 bases from V and 4 bases from J, leaving 3 bases between. Germline CDR1 is SGHDN and CDR2 is FVKESK. The CDR3 spans 11 residues. Study results and limitations: TCR beta V- and J-gene trimming, according to a later analysis, was linked to a missense DCLRE1C variant.

Each donor was healthy, and each was a bone marrow donor. PCR used 60 Vbeta primers and 13 Jbeta primers. Assay used: immunoSEQ multiplex PCR; TCRdb lists only in-frame clones, some missing. Of 100,000 to 150,000 clones in the sample, roughly 72% were seen once. With respect to this clone: Its cognate antigen is unknown.

The sequenced sample was PBMCs. The V and J genes are TRBV14 and TRBJ2-7; no firm D call. This receptor was obtained from a male donor in good health and CMV-seronegative. The CDR3 region has the DNA TGTGCCAGCAGCCAACTGTACGAGCAGTACTTC. Protein sequence: CASSQLYEQYF.